The rows below give T cell receptor beta chains drawn from one sample of a study of T cells in Graves' hyperthyroidism and ophthalmopathy. TCRdb reprocessed the multiplex PCR reads via MiXCR and lists one record per CDR3 protein. This table has 300,000 or so distinct CDR3 sequences, roughly 23% appearing once. Material: blood. These receptors all come from a woman aged 50 to 65 with Graves' hyperthyroidism. Both conserved end residues are part of each CDR3. The order of the fields is J gene, clone size, V gene, D gene, CDR3 protein, CDR3 DNA. A D gene is named only where the DNA matches it firmly. For some rows the clone size is stated as once, few or many, or as a class when expanded; others skip it.

>TRBJ2-2|few|TRBV6-2/TRBV6-3|TRBD2
CASRQTSVNTGELFF
TGTGCCAGCAGACAGACTAGCGTGAACACCGGGGAGCTGTTTTTT
>TRBJ2-1|many|TRBV2|TRBD2
CASSYSGSISNEQFF
TGTGCCAGCTCTTACAGCGGGAGTATTTCCAATGAGCAGTTCTTC
>TRBJ2-1|few|TRBV4-2|TRBD2
CASSQDSGASGEQFF
TGTGCCAGCAGCCAAGATTCGGGGGCTAGCGGGGAGCAGTTCTTC
>TRBJ1-4|many|TRBV18|-
CASSPRTIDTNEKLFF
TGTGCCAGCTCACCCAGGACAATAGATACTAATGAAAAACTGTTTTTT
>TRBJ1-2|many|TRBV10-3|-
CAISESDAANYGYTF
TGTGCCATCAGTGAGTCCGACGCCGCTAACTATGGCTACACCTTC
>TRBJ2-1|many|TRBV7-9|TRBD2
CASSSSSGGGGSYNEQFF
TGTGCCAGCAGTTCGTCTAGCGGGGGGGGGGGCTCCTACAATGAGCAGTTCTTC
>TRBJ2-2|many|TRBV7-9|TRBD2
CASRRLAGARNTGELFF
TGTGCCAGCAGACGACTAGCGGGAGCTAGGAACACCGGGGAGCTGTTTTTT
>TRBJ2-2|-|TRBV24-1|-
CATSDFGRSTGELFF
TGTGCCACCAGTGATTTCGGCAGGAGCACCGGGGAGCTGTTTTTT
>TRBJ2-5|few|TRBV5-1|TRBD2
CASSTGSSGGPETQYF
TGCGCCAGCAGCACCGGATCTAGCGGGGGGCCAGAGACCCAGTACTTC
>TRBJ2-7|many|TRBV11-2|-
CASSPLSGLRRGSEQYF
TGTGCCAGCAGCCCACTCTCTGGACTCCGCCGAGGATCCGAGCAGTACTTC
>TRBJ2-5|-|TRBV20-1|-
CSARDRGQQETQYF
TGCAGTGCTAGAGATCGCGGTCAGCAAGAGACCCAGTACTTC
>TRBJ2-7|many|TRBV6-1|-
CASSVSIYEQYF
TGTGCCAGCAGCGTCTCGATCTACGAGCAGTACTTC